The 18 T cell receptor beta chains presented below share a single source sample, sequenced in a study of cytomegalovirus exposure and HLA in healthy donors. Primers included in the PCR were 60 Vbeta and 13 Jbeta primers. This table comes from immunoSEQ multiplex PCR, and its TCRdb copy is limited to in-frame clones, with some not included. The sample has roughly 120,000 clones, around 84% seen once. The sequencing sample was made of PBMCs. Source of these receptors: a woman aged 25 to 39 in good health and CMV-seropositive.

This chain uses TRBV5-4 with TRBJ2-5; D unclear. The ends were cut back, 4 bases at V and 5 bases at J, with 9 bases in the middle. The V gene's germline CDR1 is SGHNT and CDR2 YYREEE (reference sequence). This CDR3 comprises 12 residues. The CDR3 bases are TGTGCCAGCAGCCAAGAGTCCGAGACCCAGTACTTC. It translates to CASSQESETQYF. Complete variable domain (other parts from reference TRBV5-4 and TRBJ2-5): ETGVTQSPTHLIKTRGQQVTLRCSSQSGHNTVSWYQQALGQGPQFIFQYYREEENGRGNFPPRFSGLQFPNYSSELNVNALELDDSALYLCASSQESETQYFGPGTRLLVL.

The chain links TRBV7-6 to TRBJ2-3; TRBD2 matches 9 bases. There are 17 residues in the CDR3. CDR1 SGHVS and CDR2 FNYEAQ come from the germline V gene. Trimming at V came to 1 base and at J to 3 bases, leaving 8 bases not matched to a gene. CDR3 residues: CASSLGVGGGGTDTQYF. The CDR3 DNA is TGTGCCAGCAGCTTAGGTGTCGGCGGGGGGGGTACAGATACGCAGTATTTT.

This chain joins TRBV5-1 and TRBJ2-5; perhaps TRBD1 as D (5 bases). The CDR3 extends over 14 amino acids. CDR1 and CDR2 from the germline V gene are SGHRS and YFSETQ. Trimming removed 0 bases from V and 4 bases from J, with 10 bases in between. CDR3 residues: CASSLAVGAETQYF. The CDR3, as DNA: TGCGCCAGCAGCTTGGCCGTAGGGGCAGAGACCCAGTACTTC.

The chain has TRBV5-6 and TRBJ2-1; TRBD1 aligns across 8 bases. Per germline, CDR1 SGHDT and CDR2 YYEEEE. The CDR3 has 15 residues. V dropped 5 bases and J dropped 9; count of bases not matched to a gene: 13. CDR3: CASRTYRGSRGEQFF. The CDR3, as DNA: TGTGCCAGCAGGACCTACAGGGGGTCAAGGGGTGAGCAGTTCTTC.

J is TRBJ2-2 and V is TRBV6-1; no firm D call. The V end lost 2 bases, the J end lost 4 bases, and 8 bases lay between the germline ends. The CDR3 is made up of 14 amino acids. Germline V lookup: CDR1 MNHNS, CDR2 SASEGT. The CDR3 coding sequence is TGTGCCAGCAGTGAACAGGCCGGCACCGGGGAGCTGTTTTTT. It yields the protein CASSEQAGTGELFF.

The genes are TRBV5-1 and TRBJ2-3; 8 nucleotides match TRBD2. Germline-derived CDR1 and CDR2 are SGHRS and YFSETQ. CDR3 length: 15 residues. Trimming removed 4 bases from V and 5 bases from J; junction bases left unmatched: 9. CDR3 amino acids: CASSGRGVGGDTQYF. DNA of the CDR3: TGCGCCAGCAGCGGGCGGGGGGTTGGAGGAGATACGCAGTATTTT.

The count of this clone is one. The J gene is TRBJ2-7, the V gene TRBV27; no reliable D call. V was shortened by 3 bases and J by 6 bases, with 9 bases between the two germline ends. Germline CDR1 MNHEY, CDR2 SMNVEV (reference sequence). CDR3 length: 12 residues. For the CDR3, the DNA is TGTGCCAGCAGTTTGACGGGTTCCGAGCAGTACTTC. The encoded protein is CASSLTGSEQYF.

The rearrangement joins TRBV19 to TRBJ1-5, with 8 bases that match TRBD1. CDR3 length: 14 amino acids. Unmatched junction bases numbered 4, after V lost 3 bases and J lost 6 bases. The germline V gene encodes CDR1 LNHDA and CDR2 SQIVND (reference sequence). The CDR3 bases are TGTGCCAGTAGTATCCCAGGGGGCAGTCAGCCCCAGCATTTT. Translating gives CASSIPGGSQPQHF.

The chain recombines TRBV5-4 with TRBJ2-7; TRBD2 aligns across 9 bases. Germline CDR1 and CDR2: SGHNT and YYREEE (reference sequence). The CDR3 is 16 residues long. V shed 0 bases, J shed 0 bases, and the junction held 4 bases outside the gene matches. The CDR3 protein is CASSLVSSGDSYEQYF. CDR3 DNA sequence: TGTGCCAGCAGCTTGGTTTCTAGCGGGGACTCCTACGAGCAGTACTTC.

The V and J genes are TRBV29-1 and TRBJ1-2, with D possibly being TRBD1 (6 bases). Trimming cost V 5 bases and J 3 bases, with 10 bases left between them. This CDR3 region has 12 residues. CDR1 is SQVTM, CDR2 ANQGSEA, per germline. Here the CDR3 reads CSVQKGDYGYTF. CDR3 nucleotides: TGCAGCGTTCAAAAGGGGGACTATGGCTACACCTTC.

This chain links TRBV7-6 with TRBJ2-7; weak D call: TRBD2 (6 bases). Germline CDR1 and CDR2: SGHVS and FNYEAQ. Trimming left V 5 bases short and J 6 bases short, with 11 bases between. This CDR3 is built from 12 residues. In DNA, the CDR3 is TGTGCCAGCAGCCTTTGGAGGGGCGAGCAGTACTTC. Protein sequence: CASSLWRGEQYF.

Only a few counts were recorded for this clone. This rearrangement joins TRBV28 to TRBJ2-1; 7 bases line up with TRBD2. The junction had 13 bases not matched to a gene; V was cut back by 7 bases and J by 7 bases. The CDR3 runs 15 residues. From germline, CDR1 is MDHEN and CDR2 SYDVKM. The CDR3 DNA follows: TGTGCCAGCAAACCCCCCACGGGGGGAAAAAATGAGCAGTTCTTC. Its protein product is CASKPPTGGKNEQFF.

The chain is built from TRBV28 and TRBJ1-1; 8 bases map to TRBD1. This CDR3 spans 17 amino acids. The germline gives CDR1 MDHEN, CDR2 SYDVKM. The V segment lost 7 bases and the J segment 0 bases; nucleotides outside the gene matches: 13. The CDR3 bases are TGTGCCAGCACTCCACTCCCGGACAGGGCCCTGAACACTGAAGCTTTCTTT. Residues: CASTPLPDRALNTEAFF.

The J gene is TRBJ2-3, the V gene TRBV6-6; D unclear. V was clipped by 0 bases and J by 0 bases, with 10 bases between them. The CDR3 sequence is 16 residues long. Germline CDR1 MNHNY, CDR2 SVGAGI (reference sequence). Written as DNA, the CDR3 is TGTGCCAGCAGTTACTCCGTCGAGAGGAGCACAGATACGCAGTATTTT. This sequence encodes CASSYSVERSTDTQYF.

J is TRBJ2-3 and V is TRBV7-2; D unclear. Germline V CDR1 and CDR2: SGHTA, FQGNSA. The CDR3 sequence is 15 residues long. The V end was cut by 5 bases, the J end by 0 bases, with 12 bases between. CDR3 protein: CASSEARYSTDTQYF. The CDR3 DNA reads TGTGCCAGCAGCGAAGCGAGGTATAGCACAGATACGCAGTATTTT.

J is TRBJ2-1 and V is TRBV7-8; D gene uncertain. Trimming stripped 10 bases from V and 7 bases from J, with 17 bases between. The CDR3 has 13 residues. Looked up from germline, CDR1 is SGHVS and CDR2 is FQNEAQ. CDR3 region: CATRPANGNEQFF. Here the CDR3 DNA reads TGTGCCACCAGACCAGCTAACGGGAATGAGCAGTTCTTC.

The V call is TRBV9, the J call TRBJ2-2; TRBD2 agrees at 12 bases. This CDR3 contains 16 residues. Germline V CDR1 and CDR2: SGDLS, YYNGEE. The junction had 3 bases not matched to a gene; V was cut back by 3 bases and J by 3 bases. CDR3 in amino acids: CASSELAGGHTGELFF. For the CDR3, the DNA is TGTGCCAGCAGCGAACTAGCGGGGGGTCACACCGGGGAGCTGTTTTTT.

This clone was seen more than once but under ten times. This chain uses TRBV23-1 with TRBJ1-1; the D is unclear. TRBV23-1 is an ORF, and what it does is uncertain. Trimming removed 6 bases at V and 10 bases at J, with 9 bases between. CDR3 length: 10 residues. CDR3 coding DNA: TGCGCCAGCAGCCCCTCTCCAGCTTTCTTT. Its translation is CASSPSPAFF.